Listed below are T cell receptor beta chains from one sample, sequenced in a study of neoadjuvant anti-PD-1 for oral cavity cancer. TCRdb's table, derived via immunoSEQ multiplex PCR, lists solely in-frame clones and lacks some. The sample has some 15,000 clones; about 64% are singletons. The input for sequencing was PBMCs, taken before nivolumab (anti-PD-1) treatment. All receptors derive from a person aged 35-79 years with oral cavity squamous cell carcinoma. Each CDR3 is given with its conserved first and last residue. A D gene is named only where the DNA matches it firmly. For some rows the clone size is stated as once, few or many, or as a class when expanded; others skip it.

.	TRBV19	TRBD1	TRBJ1-1	TGTGCCAGTAGCTCTTTGGGACAGAGGAGAATGAACACTGAAGCTTTCTTT	CASSSLGQRRMNTEAFF
.	TRBV2	.	TRBJ2-6	TGTGCCAGCAGTGAGGTCCCTGAAGCCTCTGGGGCCAACGTCCTGACTTTC	CASSEVPEASGANVLTF
.	TRBV4-1	TRBD1	TRBJ1-1	TGCGCCAGCAGGGCACCCACAGGGGCCACTGAAGCTTTCTTT	CASRAPTGATEAFF
few	TRBV28	.	TRBJ1-2	TGTGCCAGCAGTTTTTGGGGAACAGGGCACGGCTACACCTTC	CASSFWGTGHGYTF
.	TRBV19	TRBD1	TRBJ1-4	TGTGCCAGTACAATAGGTACAGGGGTTGAAAAACTGTTTTTT	CASTIGTGVEKLFF
.	TRBV5-5	.	TRBJ2-7	TGTGCCAGCAGCGGCTACTACGTGGAGCGGGCCTACGAGCAGTACTTC	CASSGYYVERAYEQYF
.	TRBV7-3	.	TRBJ2-1	TGTGCCAGCAGCCTCTCGGGACCAGACAATGAGCAGTTCTTC	CASSLSGPDNEQFF
.	TRBV5-1	.	TRBJ1-2	TGCGCCAGCAGCTTGGCAGGACTATCTGGCTACACCTTC	CASSLAGLSGYTF
.	TRBV7-9	.	TRBJ2-1	TGTGCCAGCAGCTTGAGTCGTGGAGTCCACAATGAGCAGTTCTTC	CASSLSRGVHNEQFF
once	TRBV6-5	.	TRBJ1-1	TGTGCCAGCAGTTACGACAGAAAGAACACTGAAGCTTTCTTT	CASSYDRKNTEAFF
.	TRBV7-9	TRBD2	TRBJ2-1	TGTGCCAGCAGTCCTAGCGGGCGTAGCTCCTACAATGAGCAGTTCTTC	CASSPSGRSSYNEQFF
.	TRBV6-5	TRBD1	TRBJ1-5	TGTGCCAGCAGTCGGGACAGTTTGAATCAGCCCCAGCATTTT	CASSRDSLNQPQHF
.	TRBV6-5	.	TRBJ2-7	TGTGCCAGCAGTTACGCAGGGTCAAGCTCCTACGAGCAGTACTTC	CASSYAGSSSYEQYF
.	TRBV29-1	TRBD1	TRBJ1-3	TGCAGCGTTGTAACAGGGGGTGGAAACACCATATATTTT	CSVVTGGGNTIYF
.	TRBV6-1	TRBD2	TRBJ2-1	TGTGCCAGCAACCTCCCTAGCGGGGCTCAGGGTGAGCAGTTCTTC	CASNLPSGAQGEQFF
.	TRBV6-6	.	TRBJ2-5	TGTGCCAGCACTAGAGGCTCTAAAGAGACCCAGTACTTC	CASTRGSKETQYF
.	TRBV4-2	.	TRBJ1-3	TGTGCCAGCAGCCAAGTGACAGGAGCTGGAAACACCATATATTTT	CASSQVTGAGNTIYF
medium-sized	TRBV10-1	.	TRBJ1-6	TGCGCCAGCAGTGTAAGGCGTTCACCCCTCCACTTT	CASSVRRSPLHF
.	TRBV28	TRBD1	TRBJ1-3	TGTGCCAGCAGTGGCGTTTTGGGGACAGAACGTGGAAACACCATATATTTT	CASSGVLGTERGNTIYF
.	TRBV30	.	TRBJ2-5	TGTGCCTGGAGTGTTGGGGCGGTGGAGACCCAGTACTTC	CAWSVGAVETQYF
.	TRBV19	.	TRBJ2-3	TGTGCCAGTAGTATGAGCGCGGATACGCAGTATTTT	CASSMSADTQYF
.	TRBV6-1	.	TRBJ2-7	TGTGCCAGCAGTGGCCTAAACAGAACCCCTTTCTACGAGCAGTACTTC	CASSGLNRTPFYEQYF
.	TRBV5-1	.	TRBJ1-2	TGCGCCAGCAGCTTGGGAGGTACAGCCCGGGGGGATGGCTACACCTTC	CASSLGGTARGDGYTF
.	TRBV6-5	TRBD1	TRBJ2-1	TGTGCCAGCAGTTCACCGACAGGGGTAAACGAGCAGTTCTTC	CASSSPTGVNEQFF
once	TRBV19	TRBD1	TRBJ2-2	TGTGCCAGTAAGGGACAGGGTAACACCGGGGAGCTGTTTTTT	CASKGQGNTGELFF
.	TRBV5-6	.	TRBJ2-2	TGTGCCAGCAGCTTGGAGTTGGGGAGAACCGGGGAGCTGTTTTTT	CASSLELGRTGELFF
.	TRBV14	.	TRBJ2-7	TGTGCCAGCAGCCAAGTGCTAGGGTACGAGCAGTACTTC	CASSQVLGYEQYF
.	TRBV7-9	.	TRBJ1-1	TGTGCCAGCAGCTTAGCGCACCCAAAGACGGCTGAAGCTTTCTTT	CASSLAHPKTAEAFF
.	TRBV4-2	.	TRBJ2-2	TGTGCCAGCAGCCCGCTTGGCGTGGACACCGGGGAGCTGTTTTTT	CASSPLGVDTGELFF
.	TRBV28	.	TRBJ1-5	TGTGCCAGCAGCTTGCGGCAGGGGAGCTATAGCAATCAGCCCCAGCATTTT	CASSLRQGSYSNQPQHF
once	TRBV5-6	TRBD1	TRBJ2-1	TGTGCCAGCAGCTTGTTGGGGACAGGGCTATACAATGAGCAGTTCTTC	CASSLLGTGLYNEQFF
few	TRBV19	TRBD2	TRBJ2-2	TGTGCCAGTAGTGGTCTACCAGCGGGGACGAACACCGGGGAGCTGTTTTTT	CASSGLPAGTNTGELFF
.	TRBV9	TRBD2	TRBJ2-1	TGTGCCAGCAGCGTAGACGCGCGGGGGGCCTACAATGAGCAGTTCTTC	CASSVDARGAYNEQFF
.	TRBV4-1	.	TRBJ2-3	TGCGCCAGCAGCCAAGAGGCTACCCGAGGGACAGATACGCAGTATTTT	CASSQEATRGTDTQYF
.	TRBV7-9	TRBD1	TRBJ1-2	TGTGCCAGCAGCTCCACCCTGACAGGGGTTCTTAACTATGGCTACACCTTC	CASSSTLTGVLNYGYTF
.	TRBV6-1	.	TRBJ2-2	TGTGCCACGAGGGGGAGTATCAACACCGGGGAGCTGTTTTTT	CATRGSINTGELFF
.	TRBV5-4	.	TRBJ1-2	TGTGCCAGCAGCTTGGCCTTAGGGATGAACTATGGCTACACCTTC	CASSLALGMNYGYTF
.	TRBV12-5	.	TRBJ1-2	TGTGCTAGTGGTTCTTGGGGGCATTTTAACTATGGCTACACCTTC	CASGSWGHFNYGYTF
.	TRBV2	.	TRBJ2-7	TGTGCCAGCAGCCCGACACTTAACTACGAGCAGTACTTC	CASSPTLNYEQYF
few	TRBV30	.	TRBJ2-7	TGTGCCTTAGGCCGGGGCTTTGACGAGCAGTACTTC	CALGRGFDEQYF
once	TRBV30	TRBD2	TRBJ2-3	TGTGCCTGGAGAGAACACGGGACTAGCGGACCCCCAGATACGCAGTATTTT	CAWREHGTSGPPDTQYF
.	TRBV7-9	TRBD1	TRBJ1-2	TGTGCCAGCAGCTCGGGACAGGGGAGAAACTATGGCTACACCTTC	CASSSGQGRNYGYTF
.	TRBV5-1	.	TRBJ1-1	TGCGCCAGCAGCCCCCGTGGAGGGGCAATGAACACTGAAGCTTTCTTT	CASSPRGGAMNTEAFF
.	TRBV5-1	.	TRBJ1-1	TGCGCCAGCAGCTTGGAGTCAGCGAACACTGAAGCTTTCTTT	CASSLESANTEAFF
few	TRBV4-1	TRBD1	TRBJ2-2	TGCGCCAGCAGCCAACAGGGGGCGCGCACCGGGGAGCTGTTTTTT	CASSQQGARTGELFF
.	TRBV10-3	TRBD1	TRBJ1-4	TGTGCCATCAGCCGGACAGGAGGTTGGGGTCAAGGGGAAAAACTGTTTTTT	CAISRTGGWGQGEKLFF
.	TRBV30	.	TRBJ2-2	TGTGCCTGGAGCAAGGGACTTTTCGCGAACACCGGGGAGCTGTTTTTT	CAWSKGLFANTGELFF
.	TRBV4-1	TRBD2	TRBJ2-1	TGCGCCAGCAGCCAAGAAGTAAGGACTAGCGGGGGCGGTGAGCAGTTCTTC	CASSQEVRTSGGGEQFF
.	TRBV10-3	TRBD1	TRBJ2-3	TGTGCCATCAGTGAGAAAGGACAGGAGCACACAGATACGCAGTATTTT	CAISEKGQEHTDTQYF
.	TRBV18	.	TRBJ1-1	TGTGCCAGCTCACCACCGAGCGGCCGCAGTGAAGCTTTCTTT	CASSPPSGRSEAFF
.	TRBV6-5	.	TRBJ1-2	TGTGCCAGCAGTTACCAGGGAGGGAAAAATGGCTACACCTTC	CASSYQGGKNGYTF
few	TRBV28	TRBD2	TRBJ2-1	TGTGCCAGCACCACCAGCGGGAGTGAGCACAATGAGCAGTTCTTC	CASTTSGSEHNEQFF
.	TRBV7-9	TRBD2	TRBJ2-7	TGTGCCAGCAGCCCCCCTAGGTTACGCGGGAGTATGGGCGAGCAGTACTTC	CASSPPRLRGSMGEQYF
.	TRBV25-1	TRBD2	TRBJ2-1	TGTGCCAGCACTGAAACCCAACCTAGCGGGAGGGCCCATGAGCAGTTCTTC	CASTETQPSGRAHEQFF
few	TRBV5-1	.	TRBJ1-2	TGCGCCAGCAGCTTGGCAGGGAACTATGGCTACACCTTC	CASSLAGNYGYTF